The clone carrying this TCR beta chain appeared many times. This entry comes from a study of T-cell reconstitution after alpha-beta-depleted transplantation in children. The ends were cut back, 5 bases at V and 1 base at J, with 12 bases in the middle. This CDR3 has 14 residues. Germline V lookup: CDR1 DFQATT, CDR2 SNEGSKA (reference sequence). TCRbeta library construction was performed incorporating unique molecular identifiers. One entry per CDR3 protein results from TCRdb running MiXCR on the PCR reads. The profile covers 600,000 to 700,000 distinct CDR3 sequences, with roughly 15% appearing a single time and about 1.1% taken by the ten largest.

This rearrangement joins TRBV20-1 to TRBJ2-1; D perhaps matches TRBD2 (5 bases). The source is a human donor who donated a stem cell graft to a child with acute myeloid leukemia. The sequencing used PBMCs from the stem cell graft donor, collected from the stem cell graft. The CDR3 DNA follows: TGCAGTGCTCCCGATAGCGTGTCCTACAATGAGCAGTTCTTC. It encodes CSAPDSVSYNEQFF.